This T cell receptor (beta chain) was recorded in a study of post-analysis software for immune sequencing data (dated by TCRdb to between 2014 and 2016). The study in broad terms: The recorded disease courses included relapsing-remitting, secondary progressive and progressive-relapsing multiple sclerosis, and some patients had no subtype annotation. A subset of samples was prepared in parallel using single-end sample barcoding, then pooled and co-amplified after Illumina adapter ligation. The patient repertoires were compared against around 11 previously published healthy control repertoires obtained from donors aged roughly 6 to 28 years. Study-level results and caveats: The control group was slightly older than the multiple sclerosis patient group. Multiple sclerosis patients had significantly lower normalized Chao1 diversity than controls, a result that suggests substantial peripheral T-cell clonal expansion. Patients showed significantly higher frequencies than controls for a handful of TRBV segments, among them TRBV5-6, TRBV5-1 and TRBV20-1. When samples were clustered directly using the F measure, samples prepared in the same batch co-clustered strongly, which prompted a batch-effect correction.

This clonotype came up a few times. What this receptor recognizes is not known. There are no base qualities to consult, and no much larger clone falls within one base. Library creation used PCR. The sequencing machine was an Illumina HiSeq 2500. To reduce PCR and sequencing biases, unique molecular identifiers were built into the TCR beta cDNA libraries. Every 1 to 10 million input T cells yielded about 500,000 cDNA molecules, meaning each molecule approximated one T cell. The patient libraries were prepared and sequenced using the same protocol as the earlier healthy control dataset. Samples belonging to the same batch were prepared together, multiplexed and sequenced on a shared HiSeq lane. Regarding the original processing steps: Raw barcoded reads were processed with MIGEC, discarding single-read molecular identifier groups before consensus assembly and CDR3 extraction. VDJtools was used for post-analysis of the clonotype tables, and diversity was normalized by down-sampling every dataset to the size of the smallest sample. To correct batch-related cross-sample contamination, repertoire overlap clustering matched CDR3 amino acid sequences but not nucleotide sequences. TCRdb handled the public reads itself, with Q25 trimming in fastp and clone calling in MiXCR, and kept productive beta chains. Under each unique CDR3 protein, matching rows form one entry showing the most common genes and DNA. The V and J calls and clone size come from TCRdb's table, not from the authors' own analysis. Across this sample there are approximately 360,000 distinct CDR3 sequences, with roughly 35% seen only once. Around an eighth of the sample lies in the top ten.

The CDR3 holds 15 amino acids from the cysteine to the phenylalanine. CDR3 DNA only is kept here, 45 bases in frame from base 1. CDR1 and CDR2 (MGHRA, YSYEKL) derive from the germline V gene. V is reduced by 4 bases and J by 10 bases, leaving a spacing of 17 bases between them. TCR beta repertoires were profiled from peripheral blood of 10 to 15 young patients with multiple sclerosis to demonstrate the VDJtools post-analysis software. Multiple sclerosis patients were children and adolescents aged 6 to 15 years. Recombination connected TRBV4-1 to TRBJ1-6, with an unclear D gene assignment. Sequencing was done on a sample of blood. The TCR comes from a girl aged 5 to 17 with multiple sclerosis. The DNA is as follows: TGCGCCAGCAGCCCAATGGGAGGGCCTGGATCACCCCTCCACTTT. It encodes CASSPMGGPGSPLHF.